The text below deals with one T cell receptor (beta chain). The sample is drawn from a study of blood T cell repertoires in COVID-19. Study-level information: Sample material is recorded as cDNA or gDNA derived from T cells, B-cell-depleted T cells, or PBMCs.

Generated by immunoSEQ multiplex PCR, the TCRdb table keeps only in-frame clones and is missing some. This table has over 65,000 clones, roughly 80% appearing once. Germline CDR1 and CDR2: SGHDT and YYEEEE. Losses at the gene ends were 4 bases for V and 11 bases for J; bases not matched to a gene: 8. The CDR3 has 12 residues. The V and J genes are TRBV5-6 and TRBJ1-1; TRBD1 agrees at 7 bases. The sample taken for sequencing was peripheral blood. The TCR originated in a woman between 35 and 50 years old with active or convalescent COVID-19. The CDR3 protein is CASSGDSLSAFF. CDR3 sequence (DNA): TGTGCCAGCAGCGGGGACAGTCTTTCTGCTTTCTTT.